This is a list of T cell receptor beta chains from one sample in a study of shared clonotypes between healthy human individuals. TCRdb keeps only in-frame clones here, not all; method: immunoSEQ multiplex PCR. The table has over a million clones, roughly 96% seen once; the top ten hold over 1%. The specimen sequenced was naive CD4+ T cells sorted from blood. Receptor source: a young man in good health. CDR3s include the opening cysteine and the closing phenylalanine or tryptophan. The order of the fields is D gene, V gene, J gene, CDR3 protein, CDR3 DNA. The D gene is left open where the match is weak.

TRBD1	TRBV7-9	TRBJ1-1	CASSSGQLNTEAFF	TGTGCCAGCAGCTCGGGACAGTTGAACACTGAAGCTTTCTTT
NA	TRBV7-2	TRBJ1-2	CASSLVFGNYGYTF	TGTGCCAGCAGCTTAGTCTTCGGGAACTATGGCTACACCTTC
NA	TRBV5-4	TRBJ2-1	CASSSSSTGPSYNEQFF	TGTGCCAGCAGCTCCTCAAGTACAGGACCTTCCTACAATGAGCAGTTCTTC
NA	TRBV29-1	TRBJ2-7	CSVARRGYEQYF	TGCAGCGTTGCCCGGAGGGGCTACGAGCAGTACTTC
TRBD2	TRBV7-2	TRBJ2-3	CASSLVAGERTQYF	TGTGCCAGCAGCTTAGTAGCGGGTGAACGAACGCAGTATTTT
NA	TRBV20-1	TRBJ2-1	CSARYVNEQFF	TGCAGTGCTAGATACGTCAATGAGCAGTTCTTC
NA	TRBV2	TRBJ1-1	CASRVDMNTEAFF	TGTGCCAGCAGGGTGGACATGAACACTGAAGCTTTCTTT
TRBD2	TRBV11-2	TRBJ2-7	CASSFVGGIEQYF	TGTGCCAGCAGCTTCGTCGGGGGGATCGAGCAGTACTTC
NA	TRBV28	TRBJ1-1	CASRPAEGQNTEAFF	TGTGCCAGCAGGCCCGCCGAGGGGCAAAACACTGAAGCTTTCTTT
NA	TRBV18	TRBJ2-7	CASSPGQVYYEQYF	TGTGCCAGCTCACCAGGGCAGGTATACTACGAGCAGTACTTC